This is a list of T cell receptor beta chains from one sample in a study of cytomegalovirus exposure and HLA in healthy donors. The table came from immunoSEQ multiplex PCR; TCRdb's copy has only in-frame clones and leaves some out. Of fewer than 200,000 clones listed, approximately 71% are singletons. The source material was PBMCs. These TCRs come from a woman aged 18-35 years in good health and CMV-seropositive. The CDR3 runs from the conserved cysteine through the conserved F or W. The D gene is left open where the match is weak. Expanded clones get a size class; other rows say once, few or many, or leave the size out.

d_call	clone_size	cdr3_length	j_call	v_call	cdr3_aa	cdr3_nt
NA	NA	16	TRBJ2-2	TRBV9	CASSVGGFSNTGELFF	TGTGCCAGCAGCGTAGGGGGCTTCTCGAACACCGGGGAGCTGTTTTTT
NA	few	11	TRBJ1-2	TRBV5-6	CASSLSYGYTF	TGTGCCAGCAGTCTGAGCTATGGCTACACCTTC
TRBD1	many	14	TRBJ1-1	TRBV10-3	CAISATGGRTEAFF	TGTGCCATCAGCGCGACAGGGGGGAGGACTGAAGCTTTCTTT
NA	NA	15	TRBJ1-1	TRBV6-5	CASSSSRMGGTEAFF	TGTGCCAGCAGTTCTAGTCGGATGGGGGGCACTGAAGCTTTCTTT
NA	NA	15	TRBJ1-1	TRBV19	CASSIKRARNTEAFF	TGTGCCAGTAGTATAAAGAGGGCGAGAAACACTGAAGCTTTCTTT
NA	NA	14	TRBJ2-2	TRBV7-9	CASSPPSRSGELFF	TGTGCCAGCAGCCCCCCGTCCCGTTCCGGGGAGCTGTTTTTT
NA	NA	14	TRBJ2-7	TRBV6-5	CASTQRGTVYEQYF	TGTGCCAGCACCCAAAGGGGTACCGTCTACGAGCAGTACTTC
NA	NA	15	TRBJ1-4	TRBV6-6	CASSYIAGEGEKLFF	TGTGCCAGCAGTTATATTGCGGGGGAGGGCGAAAAACTGTTTTTT
TRBD1	NA	15	TRBJ2-7	TRBV9	CASSVSGTGSYEQYF	TGTGCCAGCAGCGTCTCCGGGACAGGCTCCTACGAGCAGTACTTC
NA	once	14	TRBJ1-6	TRBV7-6	CASSRGQPNSPLHF	TGTGCCAGCAGCCGCGGACAGCCGAATTCACCCCTCCACTTT
NA	few	10	TRBJ2-5	TRBV20-1	CSASSETQYF	TGCAGTGCTAGCTCCGAGACCCAGTACTTC
TRBD1	few	14	TRBJ2-7	TRBV2	CASSAQGAEYEQYF	TGTGCCAGCAGTGCACAGGGGGCGGAATACGAGCAGTACTTC
NA	NA	14	TRBJ1-2	TRBV4-1	CASSLGQKGNGYTF	TGCGCCAGCAGCCTCGGACAGAAAGGGAATGGCTACACCTTC
NA	NA	15	TRBJ1-2	TRBV4-3	CASSQESGQWDGYTF	TGCGCCAGCAGCCAAGAAAGCGGACAGTGGGATGGCTACACCTTC
TRBD1	few	15	TRBJ2-5	TRBV30	CAWNLLGTGQETQYF	TGTGCCTGGAACCTTCTTGGGACAGGACAAGAGACCCAGTACTTC
TRBD2	NA	17	TRBJ2-3	TRBV9	CASSVDPPLAGGDTQYF	TGTGCCAGCAGCGTAGATCCCCCCCTAGCGGGGGGGGATACGCAGTATTTT
TRBD1	NA	17	TRBJ1-2	TRBV15	CATSRVGGTGDHYGYTF	TGTGCCACCAGTAGGGTGGGGGGGACAGGGGACCACTATGGCTACACCTTC
NA	NA	15	TRBJ1-1	TRBV5-1	CASSLEGRGGTEAFF	TGCGCCAGCAGCTTGGAAGGCAGGGGAGGGACTGAAGCTTTCTTT
NA	NA	13	TRBJ2-5	TRBV27	CASSLYGQETQYF	TGTGCCAGCAGTTTGTACGGGCAAGAGACCCAGTACTTC
TRBD1	NA	16	TRBJ2-2	TRBV7-9	CASSYWTGETTGELFF	TGTGCCAGCAGCTATTGGACAGGGGAGACCACCGGGGAGCTGTTTTTT
TRBD1	NA	16	TRBJ1-2	TRBV28	CASSLNRGLGNYGYTF	TGTGCCAGCAGTTTGAACAGGGGATTAGGCAACTATGGCTACACCTTC
TRBD2	NA	13	TRBJ2-1	TRBV29-1	CSTSGGSYNEQFF	TGCAGTACTAGCGGGGGCTCCTACAATGAGCAGTTCTTC
NA	NA	12	TRBJ1-2	TRBV27	CASWYYRNGYTF	TGTGCCAGCTGGTATTACAGGAATGGCTACACCTTC
TRBD1	few	16	TRBJ2-3	TRBV5-1	CASSLPTGEWTDTQYF	TGCGCCAGCAGCTTACCGACAGGGGAGTGGACAGATACGCAGTATTTT
NA	few	12	TRBJ2-1	TRBV2	CASSELPPPGFF	TGTGCCAGCAGTGAACTGCCCCCGCCGGGGTTCTTC
NA	NA	14	TRBJ1-1	TRBV25-1	CASSAAGQNTEAFF	TGTGCCAGCAGTGCGGCCGGACAGAACACTGAAGCTTTCTTT
TRBD2	NA	15	TRBJ2-7	TRBV7-2	CASSPTSGGLYEQYF	TGTGCCAGCAGCCCAACTAGCGGGGGGCTTTACGAGCAGTACTTC
TRBD2	NA	16	TRBJ2-7	TRBV4-2	CASSQGGGGGPYEQYF	TGTGCCAGCAGCCAAGGGGGTGGGGGAGGGCCCTACGAGCAGTACTTC
NA	once	14	TRBJ1-1	TRBV19	CASSTPDRENRAFF	TGTGCCAGTAGTACCCCGGACCGGGAAAATAGGGCTTTCTTT